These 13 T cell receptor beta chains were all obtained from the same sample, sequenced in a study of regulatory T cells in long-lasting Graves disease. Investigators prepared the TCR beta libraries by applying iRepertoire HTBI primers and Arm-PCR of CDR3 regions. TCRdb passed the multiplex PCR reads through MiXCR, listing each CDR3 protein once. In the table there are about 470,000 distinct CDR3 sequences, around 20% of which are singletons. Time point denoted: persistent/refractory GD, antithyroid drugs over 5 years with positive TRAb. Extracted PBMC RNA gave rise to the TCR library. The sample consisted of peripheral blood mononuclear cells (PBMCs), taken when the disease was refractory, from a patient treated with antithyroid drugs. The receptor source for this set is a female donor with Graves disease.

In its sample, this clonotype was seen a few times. CDR3 protein: CASRPPGHAGNTIYF. CDR3 DNA: TGTGCCAGCAGGCCCCCGGGGCATGCTGGAAACACCATATATTTT. This chain connects TRBV6-2 or TRBV6-3 to TRBJ1-3; tentatively, D is TRBD1 (5 bases). This CDR3 is 15 amino acids long. The germline V and J ends were trimmed by 6 bases and 2 bases, with 14 bases remaining between them. Germline CDR1 MNHEY, CDR2 SVGEGT.

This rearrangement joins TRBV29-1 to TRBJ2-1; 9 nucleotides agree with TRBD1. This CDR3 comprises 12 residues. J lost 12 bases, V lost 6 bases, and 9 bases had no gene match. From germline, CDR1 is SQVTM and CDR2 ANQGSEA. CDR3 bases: TGCAGCGTCACCCAGGGGGACAGGGTGCAGTTCTTC. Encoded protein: CSVTQGDRVQFF.

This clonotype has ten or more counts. CDR3: CASSYEGRFYTF. In nucleotides, the CDR3 is TGTGCCAGCAGTTACGAGGGTCGGTTTTACACCTTC. The chain has TRBV6-5 and TRBJ1-2, with no clear D. Germline lookup yields CDR1 MNHEY and CDR2 SVGAGI. The CDR3 consists of 12 residues. V lost 2 bases and J 11 bases, leaving 12 bases between the germline ends.

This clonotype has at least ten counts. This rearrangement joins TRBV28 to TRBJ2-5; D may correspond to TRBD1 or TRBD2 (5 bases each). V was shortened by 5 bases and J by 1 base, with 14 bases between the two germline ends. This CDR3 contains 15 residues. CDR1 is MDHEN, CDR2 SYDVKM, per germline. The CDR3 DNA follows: TGTGCCAGCAGTACCCGGGGCCCTGGCCAAGAGACCCAGTACTTC. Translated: CASSTRGPGQETQYF.

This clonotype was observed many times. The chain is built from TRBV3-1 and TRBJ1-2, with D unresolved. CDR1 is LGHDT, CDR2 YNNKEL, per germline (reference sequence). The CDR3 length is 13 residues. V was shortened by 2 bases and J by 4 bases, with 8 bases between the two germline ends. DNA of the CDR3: TGTGCCAGCAGCCAACCGCCAGGCTATGGCTACACCTTC. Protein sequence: CASSQPPGYGYTF.

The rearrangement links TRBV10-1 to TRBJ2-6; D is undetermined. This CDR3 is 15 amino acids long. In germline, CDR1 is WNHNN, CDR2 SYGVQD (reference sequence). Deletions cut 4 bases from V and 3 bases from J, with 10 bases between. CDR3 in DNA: TGCGCCAGCAGTGCATCACTGTATGGGGCCAACGTCCTGACTTTC. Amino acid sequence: CASSASLYGANVLTF.

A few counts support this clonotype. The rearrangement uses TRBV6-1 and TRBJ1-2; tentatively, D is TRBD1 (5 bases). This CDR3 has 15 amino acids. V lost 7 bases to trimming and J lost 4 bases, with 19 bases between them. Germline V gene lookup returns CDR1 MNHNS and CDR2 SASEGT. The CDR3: CASKERDQNFYGYTF. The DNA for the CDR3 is TGTGCCAGCAAAGAAAGGGACCAAAACTTCTATGGCTACACCTTC.

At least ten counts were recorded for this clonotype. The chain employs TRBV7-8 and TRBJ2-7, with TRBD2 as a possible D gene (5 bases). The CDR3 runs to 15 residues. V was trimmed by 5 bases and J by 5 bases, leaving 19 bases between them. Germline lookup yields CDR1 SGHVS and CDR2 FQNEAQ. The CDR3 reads CASSRRRGVGDEQYF. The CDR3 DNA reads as TGTGCCAGCAGCCGGCGACGGGGAGTCGGGGACGAGCAGTACTTC.

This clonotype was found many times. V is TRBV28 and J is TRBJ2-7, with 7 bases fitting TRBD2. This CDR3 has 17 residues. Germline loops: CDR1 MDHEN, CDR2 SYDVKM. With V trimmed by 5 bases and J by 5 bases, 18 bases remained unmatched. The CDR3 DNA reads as TGTGCCAGCAGTCCCCCGGACTCACTAGCGTTGACCGACGAGCAGTACTTC. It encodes CASSPPDSLALTDEQYF.

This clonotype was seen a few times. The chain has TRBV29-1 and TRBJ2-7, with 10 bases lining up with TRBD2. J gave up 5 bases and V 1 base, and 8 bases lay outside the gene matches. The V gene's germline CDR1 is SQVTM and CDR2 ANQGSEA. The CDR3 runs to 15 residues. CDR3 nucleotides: TGCAGCGTTGAAGTGGCTAGCGGGAGAAGTAACGAGCAGTACTTC. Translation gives CSVEVASGRSNEQYF.

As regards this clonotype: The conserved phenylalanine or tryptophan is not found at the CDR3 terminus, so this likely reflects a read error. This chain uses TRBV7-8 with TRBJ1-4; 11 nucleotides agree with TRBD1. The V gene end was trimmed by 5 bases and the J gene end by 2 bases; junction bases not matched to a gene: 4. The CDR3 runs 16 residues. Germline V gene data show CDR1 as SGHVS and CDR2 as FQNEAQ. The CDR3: CASSAGQGGTNEKLFS. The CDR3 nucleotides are TGTGCCAGCAGCGCGGGACAGGGGGGCACTAATGAAAAACTGTTTTCT.

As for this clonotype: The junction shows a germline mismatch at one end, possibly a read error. CDR3 coding DNA: TGCAGTGCTGCTCGACTAGCGGGAGAGTATGAGATCCAGTACTTC. Its protein is CSAARLAGEYEIQYF. This chain joins TRBV20-1 and TRBJ2-5; 12 bases match TRBD2. Looked up from germline, CDR1 is DFQATT and CDR2 is SNEGSKA (reference sequence). The CDR3 is made up of 15 amino acids.

CDR3 sequence (DNA): TGTGCCAGCAGTACCGTGGTGGGAGTCTCAGATACGCAGTATTTT. Residues: CASSTVVGVSDTQYF. The chain employs TRBV28 and TRBJ2-3, with D possibly being TRBD2 (5 bases). Germline lookup yields CDR1 MDHEN and CDR2 SYDVKM. This CDR3 is built from 15 residues. V lost 5 bases and J lost 4, with 16 bases in between.